A single sample gave rise to the 6 T cell receptor beta chains below, sequenced in a study of blood T cell repertoires in COVID-19. TCRdb's table, derived via immunoSEQ multiplex PCR, lists solely in-frame clones and lacks some. The sample records about 370,000 clones, around 92% being singletons. Sequenced material: peripheral blood. The receptors originated from a woman between 25 and 40 years old with COVID-19, enrolled during active disease.

Concerning this clone itself: The junction does not match germline at one end; this may be a read error. The V call is TRBV5-4, the J call TRBJ1-3, with D perhaps TRBD1 (6 bases). This CDR3 region has 17 residues. The germline CDR1 and CDR2 sequences are SGHNT and YYREEE (reference sequence). DNA of the CDR3: TGTGCCAGCAGCCCGGGGACACCCGCTGCCTCTCGAAACACCATATATTTT. It yields the protein CASSPGTPAASRNTIYF.

The rearrangement links TRBV4-3 to TRBJ1-3; D is possibly TRBD1 (6 bases). The germline V gene encodes CDR1 LGHNA and CDR2 YSLEER. V gave up 4 bases and J gave up 3 bases, with 19 bases separating them. The CDR3 runs 17 residues. The CDR3 sequence is CASSPKGQGQLGNTIYF. CDR3 bases: TGCGCCAGCAGCCCCAAGGGACAAGGACAGCTTGGAAACACCATATATTTT.

This sequence joins TRBV28 and TRBJ2-7, with 7 bases that match TRBD1. The junction had 17 bases not matched to a gene; V was cut back by 5 bases and J by 10 bases. The V gene's germline CDR1 is MDHEN and CDR2 SYDVKM. CDR3 length: 15 amino acids. DNA of the CDR3: TGTGCCAGCAGTACCCCTCTGGGGACAGCCCGACCCCAGTACTTC. Translation: CASSTPLGTARPQYF. The whole variable domain, remainder taken from reference TRBV28 and TRBJ2-7, is DVKVTQSSRYLVKRTGEKVFLECVQDMDHENMFWYRQDPGLGLRLIYFSYDVKMKEKGDIPEGYSVSREKKERFSLILESASTNQTSMYLCASSTPLGTARPQYFGPGTRLTVT.

This clone was observed a single time. The chain recombines TRBV24-1 with TRBJ2-3; D may be TRBD1 (5 bases). This CDR3 contains 14 residues. V was shortened by 9 bases and J by 3 bases, with 15 bases between the two germline ends. The V gene's germline CDR1 is KGHDR and CDR2 SFDVKD. The CDR3 region is CATVESGSTDTQYF. The CDR3 DNA reads TGTGCCACCGTCGAGTCAGGGTCAACAGATACGCAGTATTTT.

This chain uses TRBV5-4 with TRBJ1-2; 8 bases are a match to TRBD1. Trimming removed 0 bases from V and 6 bases from J; junction bases left unmatched: 10. The CDR3 runs 16 residues. CDR1 and CDR2 (germline): SGHNT, YYREEE (reference sequence). The DNA for the CDR3 is TGTGCCAGCAGCTTGGGTGGCAGGGGGCGCTTTAATGGCTACACCTTC. Translating gives CASSLGGRGRFNGYTF.

CDR3 region: CASSLRAGTGLNTEAFF. DNA of the CDR3: TGTGCCAGCAGCCTGAGAGCCGGGACAGGTTTAAACACTGAAGCTTTCTTT. The V gene is TRBV11-2, the J gene TRBJ1-1; 8 nucleotides agree with TRBD1. The CDR3 has 17 residues. The V gene end was trimmed by 5 bases and the J gene end by 2 bases; junction bases not matched to a gene: 13. CDR1 is SGHAT and CDR2 is FQNNGV in the germline V gene.